This TCR beta chain was obtained from a study of shared clonotypes between healthy human individuals. Study-level information: Donor composition was a couple of women and a few men, aged 18 to 49. The study's findings and limits: Relative to clonotypes present in all four donors, those not shared had lower generation probabilities.

Germline V gives CDR1 SGHRS, CDR2 YFSETQ. The ends were cut back, 4 bases at V and 5 bases at J, with 19 bases in the middle. This CDR3 comprises 15 residues. Worth noting for this clone: Its antigen is unidentified.

Genomic DNA of each subset was evenly split across several immunoSEQ plates. Produced via immunoSEQ multiplex PCR; TCRdb's table is partial and in-frame only. The sample holds roughly 2.5 million clones, more than 90% seen once. The TCR sequence derives from a man younger than 30 in good health. Source material: naive CD4+ T cells sorted from blood. Subset denoted: CD45RA+ positively selected. V usage is TRBV5-1 and J usage is TRBJ2-7, with a tentative D call TRBD2 (6 bases). CDR3 DNA: TGCGCCAGCAGCGTTCCCGGGACTCCACCCAACGAGCAGTACTTC. It is translated as CASSVPGTPPNEQYF.